The clone carrying this T cell receptor beta chain was seen more than once but under ten times. Its matching antigen is unknown. This PCR relied on a set of 60 Vbeta primers and 13 Jbeta primers. Method: immunoSEQ multiplex PCR; TCRdb's copy keeps in-frame clones and lacks some. The sample yields around 140,000 clones, 60% to 80% seen once. This sample is drawn from a study of cytomegalovirus exposure and HLA in healthy donors. Whole-study findings and limits: Indistinguishability led to the exclusion of some V segments, TRBV6-2 and TRBV6-3 included. CMV antigen specificity of three CMV-associated chains was confirmed in vitro. Researchers catalogued roughly 150 TCR beta chains as cytomegalovirus-associated.

The ends were cut back, 5 bases at V and 0 bases at J, with 7 bases in the middle. In germline, CDR1 is MDHEN, CDR2 SYDVKM. This CDR3 contains 13 residues. V usage is TRBV28 and J usage is TRBJ1-2; D is undetermined. The sample was PBMCs. The sequence derives from a male donor in good health and CMV-seronegative. The CDR3 sequence is CASSPVANYGYTF. The CDR3 DNA reads as TGTGCCAGCAGTCCGGTGGCTAACTATGGCTACACCTTC.